This passage covers 22 T cell receptor beta chains from one sample sequenced in a study of cytomegalovirus exposure and HLA in healthy donors. With 60 Vbeta and 13 Jbeta primers, the PCR was carried out. Clones were read by immunoSEQ multiplex PCR, and TCRdb kept only the in-frame ones, dropping some. The sample has some 140,000 clones, 79% seen once. Sample: PBMCs. The receptor source for this set is a male donor in good health and CMV-seronegative.

The rearrangement uses TRBV30 and TRBJ1-1; D might be TRBD1 (6 bases). V was shortened by 3 bases and J by 2 bases, with 13 bases between the two germline ends. Germline V gives CDR1 GTSNPN, CDR2 SVGIG (reference sequence). The CDR3 length is 14 residues. The CDR3 coding sequence is TGTGCCTGGAGCAAAATCAGGGGAAACACTGAAGCTTTCTTT. Amino acid sequence: CAWSKIRGNTEAFF.

The chain is built from TRBV19 and TRBJ1-1; 8 nucleotides match TRBD1. The V segment lost 3 bases and the J segment 5 bases; nucleotides outside the gene matches: 2. Germline CDR1 LNHDA, CDR2 SQIVND (reference sequence). The CDR3 covers 13 residues. The DNA for the CDR3 is TGTGCCAGTAGTATCCGGACAGGGACTGAAGCTTTCTTT. This encodes CASSIRTGTEAFF.

This chain uses TRBV9 with TRBJ2-3; 7 bases fit TRBD2. The CDR3 covers 16 residues. From germline, CDR1 is SGDLS and CDR2 YYNGEE. The J segment lost 6 bases and the V segment lost 1 base, leaving 11 bases of the junction unmatched. CDR3 sequence reads: CASSVRLAAPRDTQYF. The CDR3 DNA is TGTGCCAGCAGCGTACGGCTAGCGGCCCCCCGGGATACGCAGTATTTT.

This chain links TRBV6-5 with TRBJ2-7; a possible D gene is TRBD1 (5 bases). This CDR3 comprises 15 residues. Trimming took 6 bases from V and 1 from J, leaving 16 bases between them. CDR1 and CDR2 (germline): MNHEY, SVGAGI. In DNA, the CDR3 is TGTGCCAGCAGGCCTAGGGGTCTTAATTCCTACGAGCAGTACTTC. Translation: CASRPRGLNSYEQYF.

The chain employs TRBV10-3 and TRBJ1-2; 7 nucleotides align to TRBD1. The CDR3 consists of 16 residues. Germline trimming cut 7 bases from V and 2 bases from J; bases unmatched to any gene: 13. From germline, CDR1 is ENHRY and CDR2 SYGVKD. CDR3 DNA: TGTGCCATCATTCCAGATTTGGGCAGGGGGAACTATGGCTACACCTTC. This sequence encodes CAIIPDLGRGNYGYTF.

This chain's CDR3 is CASHSYEQYF. As DNA, the CDR3 is TGTGCCAGTCACTCCTACGAGCAGTACTTC. The rearrangement uses TRBV28 and TRBJ2-7; unclear D gene. Trimming left V 9 bases short and J 0 bases short, with 3 bases between. There are 10 residues in the CDR3. Per the germline V gene, CDR1 is MDHEN and CDR2 is SYDVKM.

The chain carries TRBV5-1 and TRBJ2-3; 8 nucleotides line up with TRBD2. The CDR3 loop spans 13 amino acids. Germline V lookup: CDR1 SGHRS, CDR2 YFSETQ. Trimming removed 10 bases from V and 2 bases from J; junction bases left unmatched: 6. The CDR3 bases are TGCGCCTGTCGGCGGGGGGCCACAGATACGCAGTATTTT. Translated, it gives CACRRGATDTQYF.

The chain links TRBV2 to TRBJ1-5; D gene ambiguous. V lost 7 bases and J lost 0, with 10 bases in between. The CDR3 contains 14 residues. The germline V gene encodes CDR1 SNHLY and CDR2 FYNNEI. This CDR3 is CASTLSYSNQPQHF. DNA of the CDR3: TGTGCCAGCACCCTCAGTTATAGCAATCAGCCCCAGCATTTT.

In DNA, the CDR3 is TGTGCCAGCAGCGTACAGGGGCAAGAGACCCAGTACTTC. Its translation: CASSVQGQETQYF. This chain uses TRBV7-3 with TRBJ2-5; TRBD1 matches 7 bases. Germline loops: CDR1 SGHTA, CDR2 FQGTGA. Trimming took 5 bases from V and 2 from J; bases not matched to a gene: 2. The CDR3 is 13 residues long. Looking up the rest from reference TRBV7-3 and TRBJ2-5 gives the full variable domain: GAGVSQTPSNKVTEKGKYVELRCDPISGHTALYWYRQSLGQGPEFLIYFQGTGAADDSGLPNDRFFAVRPEGSVSTLKIQRTERGDSAVYLCASSVQGQETQYFGPGTRLLVL.

The V and J genes are TRBV7-2 and TRBJ2-5; 11 bases match TRBD2. The germline V gene has CDR1 SGHTA and CDR2 FQGNSA. The trim removed 1 base at V and 5 bases at J, leaving 6 bases unmatched. This CDR3 region has 16 residues. The CDR3: CASSLEASGGWETQYF. The CDR3 DNA reads TGTGCCAGCAGCTTAGAGGCTAGCGGGGGGTGGGAGACCCAGTACTTC.

The chain combines TRBV5-1 with TRBJ2-2; possibly TRBD2 for D (6 bases). Germline CDR1 and CDR2: SGHRS and YFSETQ. This CDR3 is 13 amino acids long. Between the trimmed V and J ends, which lost 2 bases and 6 bases, there was a span of 8 bases. The CDR3 is CASSFGEAGELFF. CDR3 in DNA: TGCGCCAGCAGCTTCGGGGAGGCCGGGGAGCTGTTTTTT. The full variable domain, with the rest looked up from reference TRBV5-1 and TRBJ2-2, is KAGVTQTPRYLIKTRGQQVTLSCSPISGHRSVSWYQQTPGQGLQFLFEYFSETQRNKGNFPGRFSGRQFSNSRSEMNVSTLELGDSALYLCASSFGEAGELFFGEGSRLTVL.

This clone was seen just once. The chain uses TRBV6-6 and TRBJ2-3, with 10 bases that match TRBD1. The trim removed 2 bases at V and 3 bases at J, leaving 5 bases unmatched. The CDR3 length is 16 residues. Germline values: CDR1 MNHNY, CDR2 SVGAGI (reference sequence). CDR3 sequence reads: CASSYPTGGATDTQYF. CDR3 coding DNA: TGTGCCAGCAGTTACCCGACAGGGGGCGCGACAGATACGCAGTATTTT.

This chain joins TRBV4-3 and TRBJ2-2; D not certain. Per germline, CDR1 LGHNA and CDR2 YSLEER. V shed 1 base and J shed 6 bases, with 6 bases lying between them. CDR3 length equals 13 residues. The CDR3 loop reads CASSQVRAGELFF. The CDR3 DNA follows: TGCGCCAGCAGCCAAGTCCGGGCCGGGGAGCTGTTTTTT.

The gene calls are TRBV9 and TRBJ1-4, with TRBD1 matching 8 bases. The germline V gene encodes CDR1 SGDLS and CDR2 YYNGEE. The V gene end was trimmed by 3 bases and the J gene end by 5 bases; junction bases not matched to a gene: 9. The CDR3 contains 16 residues. CDR3: CASSGTSRTGNEKLFF. Here the CDR3 DNA reads TGTGCCAGCAGCGGCACCTCCCGGACAGGGAATGAAAAACTGTTTTTT.

This chain uses TRBV9 with TRBJ2-1, with D tentatively TRBD1 (6 bases). The V end was cut by 3 bases, the J end by 0 bases, with 10 bases between. Germline V gene sequence: CDR1 SGDLS, CDR2 YYNGEE. This CDR3 contains 15 residues. The CDR3 protein is CASSARQDSYNEQFF. In DNA, the CDR3 is TGTGCCAGCAGCGCCAGACAGGACTCCTACAATGAGCAGTTCTTC.

This clone was counted between two and nine times. The chain employs TRBV30 and TRBJ2-2; 14 bases are shared with TRBD2. The germline V gene encodes CDR1 GTSNPN and CDR2 SVGIG (reference sequence). This CDR3 region has 16 residues. With 3 bases clipped from V and 8 bases from J, the junction kept 8 bases outside the gene matches. The DNA of the CDR3 is TGTGCCTGGAGCCCGGGACTAGCGGGGGTCGTAGGGGAGCTGTTTTTT. It codes for CAWSPGLAGVVGELFF.

V is TRBV7-9 and J is TRBJ2-5, with 12 bases matching TRBD2. The CDR3 is made up of 15 amino acids. CDR1 and CDR2 (germline): SEHNR, FQNEAQ (reference sequence). Losses at the gene ends were 0 bases for V and 5 bases for J; bases not matched to a gene: 1. CDR3 amino acids: CASSLAGTSGETQYF. In DNA form, the CDR3 reads TGTGCCAGCAGCTTAGCAGGGACTAGCGGGGAGACCCAGTACTTC.

The chain is built from TRBV7-9 and TRBJ2-1; 10 bases map to TRBD1. CDR1 and CDR2 (germline): SEHNR, FQNEAQ (reference sequence). The CDR3 is made up of 17 amino acids. The J segment lost 5 bases and the V segment lost 3 bases, leaving 10 bases of the junction unmatched. Written as DNA, the CDR3 is TGTGCCAGCAGCTTCTGGGGACAGGGGAAGGGAGACAATGAGCAGTTCTTC. Translation: CASSFWGQGKGDNEQFF. Looking up the rest from reference TRBV7-9 and TRBJ2-1 gives the full variable domain: DTGVSQNPRHKITKRGQNVTFRCDPISEHNRLYWYRQTLGQGPEFLTYFQNEAQLEKSRLLSDRFSAERPKGSFSTLEIQRTEQGDSAMYLCASSFWGQGKGDNEQFFGPGTRLTVL.

This chain links TRBV7-9 with TRBJ1-1, with 7 positions matching TRBD1. The CDR3 totals 14 residues. Losses at the gene ends were 5 bases for V and 3 bases for J; bases not matched to a gene: 6. The germline V gene has CDR1 SEHNR and CDR2 FQNEAQ (reference sequence). CDR3 DNA sequence: TGTGCCAGCAGCCCCGGAGGGGGCTACACTGAAGCTTTCTTT. It translates to CASSPGGGYTEAFF.

This rearrangement joins TRBV9 to TRBJ2-2; 8 nucleotides match TRBD2. The germline CDR1 and CDR2 sequences are SGDLS and YYNGEE. The CDR3 is 15 residues long. V trimming: 6 bases; J trimming: 9 bases; junction bases outside the gene matches: 13. CDR3 region: CASTEDSSGARELFF. CDR3 sequence (DNA): TGTGCCAGCACCGAGGATAGTAGCGGGGCCCGGGAGCTGTTTTTT.

The chain is built from TRBV4-3 and TRBJ1-6; 10 bases align to TRBD1. This CDR3 region has 15 residues. The germline V gene has CDR1 LGHNA and CDR2 YSLEER. J lost 6 bases, V lost 2 bases, and 1 base had no gene match. The DNA of the CDR3 is TGCGCCAGCAGCCAACGGGACAGGGGTAATTCACCCCTCCACTTT. Amino acids: CASSQRDRGNSPLHF.

The V call is TRBV15, the J call TRBJ1-1; 9 bases are shared with TRBD1. The J segment lost 1 base and the V segment lost 2 bases, leaving 2 bases of the junction unmatched. Germline V gene lookup returns CDR1 LNHNV and CDR2 YYDKDF (reference sequence). The CDR3 is made up of 15 amino acids. The CDR3 bases are TGTGCCACCAGCAGACCGGGACAGGGGAACACTGAAGCTTTCTTT. Translating it yields CATSRPGQGNTEAFF.